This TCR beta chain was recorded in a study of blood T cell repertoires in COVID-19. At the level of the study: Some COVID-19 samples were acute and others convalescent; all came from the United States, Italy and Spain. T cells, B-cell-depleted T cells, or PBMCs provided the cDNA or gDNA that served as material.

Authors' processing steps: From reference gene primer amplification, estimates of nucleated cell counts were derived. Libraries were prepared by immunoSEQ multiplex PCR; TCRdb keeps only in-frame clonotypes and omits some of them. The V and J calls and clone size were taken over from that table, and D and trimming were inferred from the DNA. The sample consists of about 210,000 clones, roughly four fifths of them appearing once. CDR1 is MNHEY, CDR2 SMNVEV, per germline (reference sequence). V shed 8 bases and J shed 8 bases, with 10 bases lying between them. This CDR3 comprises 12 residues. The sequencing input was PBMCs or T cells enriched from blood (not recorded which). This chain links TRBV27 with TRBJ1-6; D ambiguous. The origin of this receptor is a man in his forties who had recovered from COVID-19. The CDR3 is CASRVGDSPLHF. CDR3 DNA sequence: TGTGCCAGCCGTGTCGGGGATTCACCCCTCCACTTT.